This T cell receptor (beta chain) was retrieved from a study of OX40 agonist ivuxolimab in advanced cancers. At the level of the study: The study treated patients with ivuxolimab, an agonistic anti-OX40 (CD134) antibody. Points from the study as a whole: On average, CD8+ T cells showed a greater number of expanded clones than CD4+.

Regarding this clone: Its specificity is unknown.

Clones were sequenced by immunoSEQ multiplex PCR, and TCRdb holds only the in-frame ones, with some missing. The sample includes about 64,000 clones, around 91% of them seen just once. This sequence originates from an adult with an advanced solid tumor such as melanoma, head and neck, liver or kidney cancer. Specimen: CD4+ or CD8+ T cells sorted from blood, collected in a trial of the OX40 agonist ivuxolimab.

The CDR3 nucleotides read TGTGCCAGTAGTATGGAATGGCAGGGCGACGAGCAGTACTTC. It codes for CASSMEWQGDEQYF. V usage is TRBV19 and J usage is TRBJ2-7; TRBD1 is a possible D gene (5 bases). The CDR3 is 14 amino acids. Trimming removed 3 bases at V and 5 bases at J, with 14 bases between. CDR1 and CDR2 (germline): LNHDA, SQIVND (reference sequence). The full variable domain, in which reference TRBV19 and TRBJ2-7 provide the parts outside the CDR3, is DGGITQSPKYLFRKEGQNVTLSCEQNLNHDAMYWYRQDPGQGLRLIYYSQIVNDFQKGDIAEGYSVSREKKESFPLTVTSAQKNPTAFYLCASSMEWQGDEQYFGPGTRLTVT.